These 27 T cell receptor beta chains were sequenced from one sample in a study of lymphopenia after photon versus proton radiotherapy. Sequencing used immunoSEQ multiplex PCR; TCRdb keeps in-frame clones, though not all of them. The sample includes approximately 45,000 clones, 65% to 90% of them seen just once. The sequencing used peripheral blood, collected from a patient treated with photon-based radiotherapy. These receptors all stem from a man between 35 and 55 years old with gastric cancer.

The chain is built from TRBV19 and TRBJ1-1; D is ambiguous. CDR1 and CDR2 (germline): LNHDA, SQIVND (reference sequence). The ends were cut back, 4 bases at V and 8 bases at J, with 11 bases in the middle. The CDR3 loop spans 12 amino acids. CDR3 DNA: TGTGCCAGTAGTAATGGGAGGTTGGAAGCTTTCTTT. Its protein is CASSNGRLEAFF.

V and J are TRBV9 and TRBJ2-3; 7 bases align to TRBD2. J gave up 4 bases and V 3 bases, and 5 bases lay outside the gene matches. Looked up from germline, CDR1 is SGDLS and CDR2 is YYNGEE. The CDR3 has 14 residues. CDR3 loop: CASSGRGGADTQYF. The CDR3 coding sequence is TGTGCCAGCAGCGGCCGCGGGGGTGCAGATACGCAGTATTTT. The entire variable domain, with the rest obtained from reference TRBV9 and TRBJ2-3, is as follows: DSGVTQTPKHLITATGQRVTLRCSPRSGDLSVYWYQQSLDQGLQFLIQYYNGEERAKGNILERFSAQQFPDLHSELNLSSLELGDSALYFCASSGRGGADTQYFGPGTRLTVL.

The rearrangement links TRBV27 to TRBJ1-6, with D tentatively TRBD1 (5 bases). In germline, CDR1 is MNHEY, CDR2 SMNVEV (reference sequence). The CDR3 consists of 14 residues. The V gene lost 7 bases and the J gene lost 11 bases, with 18 bases spanning the gap. CDR3 nucleotide sequence: TGTGCCAGCACTCGGCGGGGGGGAGGGGCACCCCTCCACTTT. It yields the protein CASTRRGGGAPLHF.

As for this clone: A read error may produce the germline difference seen at one junction end. The J gene is TRBJ1-2, the V gene TRBV5-4; 9 bases agree with TRBD1. This CDR3 has 14 residues. CDR1 SGHNT and CDR2 YYREEE come from the germline V gene (reference sequence). The CDR3 bases are TGTGCCAGCAGATTGGGGACAGGGAACTATGGCTACACCTTC. As protein: CASRLGTGNYGYTF.

The chain recombines TRBV28 with TRBJ2-7; D gene uncertain. This CDR3 has 15 residues. V lost 4 bases, J lost 4 bases, and 17 bases lay in between. The germline gives CDR1 MDHEN, CDR2 SYDVKM. This CDR3 reads CASSYLSIGTYEQYF. Written as DNA, the CDR3 is TGTGCCAGCAGTTATTTGTCGATTGGAACATACGAGCAGTACTTC.

This chain joins TRBV7-2 and TRBJ2-2; 9 bases align to TRBD1. The CDR3 contains 15 residues. Germline assignment: CDR1 SGHTA and CDR2 FQGNSA. The V segment lost 5 bases and the J segment 5 bases; nucleotides outside the gene matches: 6. The CDR3 is CASSLTGGRTGELFF. CDR3 DNA: TGTGCCAGCAGCCTCACAGGGGGCCGGACCGGGGAGCTGTTTTTT.

The chain uses TRBV11-2 and TRBJ2-4; 9 bases align to TRBD1. This CDR3 is built from 16 residues. The ends lost 1 base at V and 0 bases at J; junction bases unmatched: 1. Per germline, CDR1 SGHAT and CDR2 FQNNGV. For the CDR3, the DNA is TGTGCCAGCAGCTTAGGACAGGGGGTAGCCAAAAACATTCAGTACTTC. Its translation: CASSLGQGVAKNIQYF.

The chain recombines TRBV14 with TRBJ2-5; D call uncertain. V was clipped by 3 bases and J by 4 bases, with 6 bases between them. In germline, CDR1 is SGHDN, CDR2 FVKESK. This CDR3 has 12 residues. The CDR3 DNA follows: TGTGCCAGCAGCCACCAGAGAGAGACCCAGTACTTC. Amino acid sequence: CASSHQRETQYF.

The rearrangement links TRBV10-3 to TRBJ1-2, with a tentative D call TRBD1 (6 bases). The V gene lost 2 bases and the J gene lost 7 bases, with 14 bases spanning the gap. The CDR3 is made up of 14 amino acids. CDR1 and CDR2 from the germline V gene are ENHRY and SYGVKD. CDR3 residues: CAISEPGQNRGYTF. DNA for the CDR3: TGTGCCATCAGTGAGCCCGGACAGAACCGTGGCTACACCTTC.

This clone was recorded once. V gene TRBV19 combines with J gene TRBJ1-1; D may be TRBD1 (6 bases). CDR3 length: 13 residues. Trimming took off 5 bases at V and 6 bases at J, with 13 bases between the two ends. Germline CDR1 is LNHDA and CDR2 is SQIVND (reference sequence). The DNA of the CDR3 is TGTGCCAGTAGTCTACAGGGATTCGCTGAAGCTTTCTTT. Protein sequence: CASSLQGFAEAFF.

V usage is TRBV5-1 and J usage is TRBJ2-1; no firm D call. This CDR3 has 15 amino acids. Looked up from germline, CDR1 is SGHRS and CDR2 is YFSETQ. The V gene lost 2 bases and the J gene lost 2 bases, with 11 bases spanning the gap. The CDR3 region has the DNA TGCGCCAGCAGCTTTCGCGTCGGCACCTACAATGAGCAGTTCTTC. Its translation: CASSFRVGTYNEQFF.

V and J are TRBV30 and TRBJ1-2; 7 positions match TRBD1. Germline CDR1 is GTSNPN and CDR2 is SVGIG (reference sequence). The CDR3 runs to 15 residues. Germline trimming cut 2 bases from V and 0 bases from J; bases unmatched to any gene: 6. The CDR3 loop reads CAWSRPGTANYGYTF. CDR3 nucleotide sequence: TGTGCCTGGAGTCGACCCGGGACAGCTAACTATGGCTACACCTTC.

This chain links TRBV5-4 with TRBJ2-7; 7 nucleotides agree with TRBD1. This CDR3 is 14 amino acids long. V gave up 4 bases and J gave up 2 bases; unmatched junction bases: 6. The V gene's germline CDR1 is SGHNT and CDR2 YYREEE (reference sequence). The CDR3 DNA follows: TGTGCCAGCAGCCCAGGGGGAAGGACCTACGAGCAGTACTTC. Protein: CASSPGGRTYEQYF.

CDR3 DNA: TGTGCCAGCAGTTACTCGAAGACAGGATCACCCCTCCACTTT. Translating it yields CASSYSKTGSPLHF. This chain joins TRBV6-5 and TRBJ1-6; D possibly corresponds to TRBD1 (6 bases). V lost 0 bases, J lost 10 bases, and 10 bases lay in between. The germline gives CDR1 MNHEY, CDR2 SVGAGI. The CDR3 is made up of 14 amino acids.

The chain carries TRBV5-1 and TRBJ2-5; 9 positions match TRBD2. Looked up from germline, CDR1 is SGHRS and CDR2 is YFSETQ. This CDR3 spans 15 amino acids. Trimming cost V 5 bases and J 4 bases; bases outside gene matches: 9. CDR3 residues: CASSTAGGSGETQYF. The CDR3, as DNA: TGCGCCAGCAGTACGGCGGGGGGGTCCGGAGAGACCCAGTACTTC.

This rearrangement joins TRBV29-1 to TRBJ1-1; TRBD1 aligns across 9 bases. The CDR3 extends over 13 amino acids. Germline loops: CDR1 SQVTM, CDR2 ANQGSEA. The trim removed 8 bases at V and 5 bases at J, leaving 9 bases unmatched. The CDR3 DNA reads TGCAGCACCAGGGACAGGGTTGGTACTGAAGCTTTCTTT. This sequence encodes CSTRDRVGTEAFF.

The chain's CDR3 is CASSPGTGGVGGEKLFF. The CDR3 DNA reads as TGTGCCAGCAGCCCCGGGACAGGGGGCGTGGGCGGCGAAAAACTGTTTTTT. This chain links TRBV5-6 with TRBJ1-4; 12 bases are shared with TRBD1. Germline V gene data show CDR1 as SGHDT and CDR2 as YYEEEE. Trimming took 4 bases from V and 8 from J; bases not matched to a gene: 12. This CDR3 contains 17 residues.

The rearrangement uses TRBV9 and TRBJ2-1; D remains ambiguous. V was trimmed by 0 bases and J by 2 bases, leaving 9 bases between them. The CDR3 loop spans 15 amino acids. Germline V CDR1 and CDR2: SGDLS, YYNGEE. The CDR3 protein is CASSVAALAYNEQFF. CDR3 bases: TGTGCCAGCAGCGTAGCAGCCCTGGCCTACAATGAGCAGTTCTTC.

The chain combines TRBV18 with TRBJ1-1, with TRBD1 identical over 8 bases. Germline CDR1 is KGHSH and CDR2 is LQKENI. The CDR3 length is 13 residues. Losses at the gene ends were 6 bases for V and 6 bases for J; bases not matched to a gene: 6. The CDR3 loop is CASSADRVSEAFF. As DNA, the CDR3 is TGTGCCAGCTCGGCGGACAGGGTATCTGAAGCTTTCTTT.

The chain is built from TRBV30 and TRBJ2-3; 9 bases map to TRBD2. Germline V gene data show CDR1 as GTSNPN and CDR2 as SVGIG (reference sequence). V lost 2 bases, J lost 3 bases, and 12 bases stayed unmatched. This CDR3 comprises 17 residues. For the CDR3, the DNA is TGTGCCTGGAGTAAGCCAGGGGGGAGCGGGGGGACAGATACGCAGTATTTT. The encoded protein is CAWSKPGGSGGTDTQYF. Full variable domain (rest looked up from reference TRBV30 and TRBJ2-3): SQTIHQWPATLVQPVGSPLSLECTVEGTSNPNLYWYRQAAGRGLQLLFYSVGIGQISSEVPQNLSASRPQDRQFILSSKKLLLSDSGFYLCAWSKPGGSGGTDTQYFGPGTRLTVL.

The chain uses TRBV5-1 and TRBJ2-3; no reliable D call. Per germline, CDR1 SGHRS and CDR2 YFSETQ. The germline V and J ends were trimmed by 2 bases and 0 bases, with 4 bases remaining between them. The CDR3 consists of 13 residues. CDR3 sequence reads: CASSFSSTDTQYF. CDR3 nucleotide sequence: TGCGCCAGCAGCTTTTCTAGCACAGATACGCAGTATTTT.

This clone is a singleton in its sample. The V call is TRBV9, the J call TRBJ2-3; TRBD2 matches at 11 bases. Germline V gives CDR1 SGDLS, CDR2 YYNGEE. V lost 4 bases to trimming and J lost 7 bases; unmatched junction nucleotides: 5. The CDR3 runs to 14 residues. The CDR3 DNA reads TGTGCCAGCAGCTTTAGCGGGGGGGAGAATACGCAGTATTTT. Protein product: CASSFSGGENTQYF. Looking up the rest from reference TRBV9 and TRBJ2-3 gives the full variable domain: DSGVTQTPKHLITATGQRVTLRCSPRSGDLSVYWYQQSLDQGLQFLIQYYNGEERAKGNILERFSAQQFPDLHSELNLSSLELGDSALYFCASSFSGGENTQYFGPGTRLTVL.

The rearrangement joins TRBV15 to TRBJ1-4; possibly TRBD1 for D (6 bases). The ends were cut back, 6 bases at V and 5 bases at J, with 13 bases in the middle. This CDR3 comprises 14 residues. Germline V CDR1 and CDR2: LNHNV, YYDKDF (reference sequence). The CDR3 bases are TGTGCCACCAGAAAGCAGGGACAAAATGAAAAACTGTTTTTT. Amino acid sequence: CATRKQGQNEKLFF.

The CDR3 loop is CASSLSRRGTDTQYF. The CDR3 DNA reads TGCGCCAGCAGTTTAAGCAGGCGTGGAACAGATACGCAGTATTTT. The chain carries TRBV5-1 and TRBJ2-3; D is unclear. The germline V gene has CDR1 SGHRS and CDR2 YFSETQ. The CDR3 runs 15 residues. Trimming pared 5 bases from V and 3 bases from J, leaving 16 bases between.

The chain's CDR3 is CASSFDRNTEAFF. The CDR3 DNA follows: TGTGCCAGCAGCTTTGACAGGAACACTGAAGCTTTCTTT. The chain links TRBV5-4 to TRBJ1-1; the D gene is possibly TRBD1 (5 bases). Germline CDR1 is SGHNT and CDR2 is YYREEE (reference sequence). This CDR3 spans 13 amino acids. V was clipped by 2 bases and J by 1 base, with 6 bases between them. Drawing the rest from reference TRBV5-4 and TRBJ1-1, the complete variable domain is ETGVTQSPTHLIKTRGQQVTLRCSSQSGHNTVSWYQQALGQGPQFIFQYYREEENGRGNFPPRFSGLQFPNYSSELNVNALELDDSALYLCASSFDRNTEAFFGQGTRLTVV.

The chain employs TRBV18 and TRBJ2-3, with 7 bases that match TRBD1. Per germline, CDR1 KGHSH and CDR2 LQKENI. This CDR3 has 16 amino acids. With 1 base clipped from V and 0 bases from J, the junction kept 4 bases outside the gene matches. CDR3 in amino acids: CASSPLGTASTDTQYF. The CDR3 nucleotides are TGTGCCAGCTCACCACTCGGGACAGCTAGCACAGATACGCAGTATTTT. Filled out from reference TRBV18 and TRBJ2-3, the complete variable domain reads NAGVMQNPRHLVRRRGQEARLRCSPMKGHSHVYWYRQLPEEGLKFMVYLQKENIIDESGMPKERFSAEFPKEGPSILRIQQVVRGDSAAYFCASSPLGTASTDTQYFGPGTRLTVL.

The V and J genes are TRBV7-3 and TRBJ2-2; D call uncertain. With 1 base removed from V and 1 base from J, the gap between germline ends came to 4 bases. The CDR3 length is 14 residues. Germline-derived CDR1 and CDR2 are SGHTA and FQGTGA. The CDR3 DNA is TGTGCCAGCAGCTTAATGGTGAACACCGGGGAGCTGTTTTTT. This encodes CASSLMVNTGELFF.